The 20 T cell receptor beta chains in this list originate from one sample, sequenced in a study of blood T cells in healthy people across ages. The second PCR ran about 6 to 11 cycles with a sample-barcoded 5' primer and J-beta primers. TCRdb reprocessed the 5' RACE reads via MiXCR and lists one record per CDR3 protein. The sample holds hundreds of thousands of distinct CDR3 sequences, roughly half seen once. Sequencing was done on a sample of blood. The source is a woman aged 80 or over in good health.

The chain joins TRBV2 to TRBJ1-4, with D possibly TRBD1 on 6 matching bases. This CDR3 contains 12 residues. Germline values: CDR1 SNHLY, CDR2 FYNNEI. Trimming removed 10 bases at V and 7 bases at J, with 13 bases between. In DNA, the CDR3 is TGTGCCACCCGAGGGGGGGGTGAAAAACTGTTTTTT. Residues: CATRGGGEKLFF.

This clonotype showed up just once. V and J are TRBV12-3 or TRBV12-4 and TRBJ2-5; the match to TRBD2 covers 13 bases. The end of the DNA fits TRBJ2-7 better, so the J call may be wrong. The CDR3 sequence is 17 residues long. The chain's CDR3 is CASSLRLAGGLTNEQYF. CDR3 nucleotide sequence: TGTGCCAGCAGTTTACGACTAGCGGGAGGACTTACTAACGAGCAGTACTTC.

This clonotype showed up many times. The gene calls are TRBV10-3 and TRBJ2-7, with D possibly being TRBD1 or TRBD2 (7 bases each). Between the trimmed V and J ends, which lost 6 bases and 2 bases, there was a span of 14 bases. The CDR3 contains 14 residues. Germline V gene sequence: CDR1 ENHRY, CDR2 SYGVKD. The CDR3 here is CAIRSGTVTYEQYF. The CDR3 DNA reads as TGTGCCATCAGAAGCGGGACAGTCACCTACGAGCAGTACTTC.

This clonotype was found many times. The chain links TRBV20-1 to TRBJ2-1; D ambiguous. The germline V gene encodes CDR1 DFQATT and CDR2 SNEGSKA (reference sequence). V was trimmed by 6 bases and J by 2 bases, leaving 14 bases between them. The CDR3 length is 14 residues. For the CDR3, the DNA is TGCAGTGCCCCCCGGGCGCTCGCCTACAATGAGCAGTTCTTC. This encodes CSAPRALAYNEQFF.

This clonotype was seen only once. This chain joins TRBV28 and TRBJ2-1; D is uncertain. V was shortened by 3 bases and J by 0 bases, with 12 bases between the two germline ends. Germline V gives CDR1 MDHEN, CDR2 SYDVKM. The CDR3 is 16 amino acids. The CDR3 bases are TGTGCCAGCAGTTTTCAAAGGGCCAGCTCCTACAATGAGCAGTTCTTC. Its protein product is CASSFQRASSYNEQFF. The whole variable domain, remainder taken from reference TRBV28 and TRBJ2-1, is DVKVTQSSRYLVKRTGEKVFLECVQDMDHENMFWYRQDPGLGLRLIYFSYDVKMKEKGDIPEGYSVSREKKERFSLILESASTNQTSMYLCASSFQRASSYNEQFFGPGTRLTVL.

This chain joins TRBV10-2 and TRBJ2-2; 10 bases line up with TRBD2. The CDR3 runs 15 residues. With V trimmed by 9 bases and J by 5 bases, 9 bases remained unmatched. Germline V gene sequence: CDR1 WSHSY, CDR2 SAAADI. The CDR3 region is CASRPSGGGTGELFF. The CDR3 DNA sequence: TGCGCCAGTCGACCTAGCGGGGGAGGAACCGGGGAGCTGTTTTTT.

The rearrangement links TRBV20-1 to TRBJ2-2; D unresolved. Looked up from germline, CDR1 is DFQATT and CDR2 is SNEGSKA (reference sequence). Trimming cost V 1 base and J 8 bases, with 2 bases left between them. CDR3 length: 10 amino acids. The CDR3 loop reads CSARAGELFF. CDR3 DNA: TGCAGTGCTAGAGCTGGGGAGCTGTTTTTT.

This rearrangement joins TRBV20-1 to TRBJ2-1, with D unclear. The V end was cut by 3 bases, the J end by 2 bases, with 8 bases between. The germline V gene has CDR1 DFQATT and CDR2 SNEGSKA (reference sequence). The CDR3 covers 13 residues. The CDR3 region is CSASLTAYNEQFF. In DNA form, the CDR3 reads TGCAGTGCTAGTCTGACGGCCTACAATGAGCAGTTCTTC.

The CDR3 protein is CASSLAGGRLMGETQYF. DNA for the CDR3: TGTGCCAGCAGCCTGGCGGGCGGGAGGCTGATGGGAGAGACCCAGTACTTC. The chain carries TRBV28 and TRBJ2-5; 8 bases align to TRBD2. The CDR3 length is 17 residues. From germline, CDR1 is MDHEN and CDR2 SYDVKM. V was pared by 6 bases and J by 4 bases, with 16 bases of the junction left unmatched.

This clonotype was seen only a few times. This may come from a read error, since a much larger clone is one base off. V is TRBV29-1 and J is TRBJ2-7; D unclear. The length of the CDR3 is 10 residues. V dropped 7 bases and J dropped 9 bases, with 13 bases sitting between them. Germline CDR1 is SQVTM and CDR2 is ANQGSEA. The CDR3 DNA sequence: TGCAGCGCTGGTATAGAGGTGCAGTACTTC. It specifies CSAGIEVQYF.

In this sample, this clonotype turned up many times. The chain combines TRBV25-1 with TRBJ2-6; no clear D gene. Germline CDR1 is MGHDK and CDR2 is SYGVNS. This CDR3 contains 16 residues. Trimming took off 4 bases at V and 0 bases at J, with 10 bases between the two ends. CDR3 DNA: TGTGCCAGCAGTGTGGAACCAGTCTCTGGGGCCAACGTCCTGACTTTC. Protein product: CASSVEPVSGANVLTF.

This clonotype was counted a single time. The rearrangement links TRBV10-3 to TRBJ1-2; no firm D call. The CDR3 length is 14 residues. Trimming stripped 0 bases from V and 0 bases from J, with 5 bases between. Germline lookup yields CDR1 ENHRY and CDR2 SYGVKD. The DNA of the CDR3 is TGTGCCATCAGTGAGTCGACACCTAACTATGGCTACACCTTC. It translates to CAISESTPNYGYTF.

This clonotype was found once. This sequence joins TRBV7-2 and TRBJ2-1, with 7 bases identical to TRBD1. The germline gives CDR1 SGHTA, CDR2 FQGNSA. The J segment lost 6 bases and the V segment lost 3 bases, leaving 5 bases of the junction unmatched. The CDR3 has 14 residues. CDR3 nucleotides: TGTGCCAGCAGCTTGGAGACAGGGCTCAATGAGCAGTTCTTC. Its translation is CASSLETGLNEQFF.

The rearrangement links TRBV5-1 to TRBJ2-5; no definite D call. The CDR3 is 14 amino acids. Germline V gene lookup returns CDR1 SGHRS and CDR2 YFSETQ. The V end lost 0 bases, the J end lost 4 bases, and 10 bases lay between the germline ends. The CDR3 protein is CASSLAETLETQYF. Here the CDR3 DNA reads TGCGCCAGCAGCTTGGCCGAGACATTAGAGACCCAGTACTTC.

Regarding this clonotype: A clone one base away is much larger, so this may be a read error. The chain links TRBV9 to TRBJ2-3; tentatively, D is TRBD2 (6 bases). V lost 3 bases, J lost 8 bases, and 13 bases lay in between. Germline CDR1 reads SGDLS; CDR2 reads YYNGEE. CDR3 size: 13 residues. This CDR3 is CASSAGPGGTQYF. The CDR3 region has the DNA TGTGCCAGCAGCGCCGGACCCGGGGGTACGCAGTATTTT.

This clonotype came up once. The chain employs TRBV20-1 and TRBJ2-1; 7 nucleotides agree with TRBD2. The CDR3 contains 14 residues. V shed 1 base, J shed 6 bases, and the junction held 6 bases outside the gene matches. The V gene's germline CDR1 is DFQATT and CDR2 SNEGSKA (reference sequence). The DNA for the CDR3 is TGCAGTGCTAGAGGGAGCGGGACGGGCAATGAGCAGTTCTTC. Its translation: CSARGSGTGNEQFF.

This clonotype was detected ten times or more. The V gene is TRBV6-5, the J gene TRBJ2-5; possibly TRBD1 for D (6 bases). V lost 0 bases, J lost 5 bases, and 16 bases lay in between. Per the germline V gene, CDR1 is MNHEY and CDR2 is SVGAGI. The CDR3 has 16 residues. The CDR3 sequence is CASSYSGVAGEETQYF. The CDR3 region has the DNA TGTGCCAGCAGTTACTCAGGTGTGGCAGGGGAGGAGACCCAGTACTTC.

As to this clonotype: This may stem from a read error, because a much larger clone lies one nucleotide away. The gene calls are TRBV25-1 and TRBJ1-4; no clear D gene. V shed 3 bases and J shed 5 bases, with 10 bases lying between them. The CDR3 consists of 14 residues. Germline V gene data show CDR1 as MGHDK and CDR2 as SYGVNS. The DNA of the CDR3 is TGTGCCAGCAGTGATCAGGCGAGAAATGAAAAACTGTTTTTT. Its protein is CASSDQARNEKLFF.

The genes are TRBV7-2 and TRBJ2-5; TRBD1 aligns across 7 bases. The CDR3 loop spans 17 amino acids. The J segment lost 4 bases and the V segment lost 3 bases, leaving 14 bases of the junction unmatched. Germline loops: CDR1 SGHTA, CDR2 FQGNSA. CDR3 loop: CASSFGEDRPGGETQYF. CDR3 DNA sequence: TGTGCCAGCAGCTTTGGTGAGGACAGGCCTGGTGGAGAGACCCAGTACTTC.

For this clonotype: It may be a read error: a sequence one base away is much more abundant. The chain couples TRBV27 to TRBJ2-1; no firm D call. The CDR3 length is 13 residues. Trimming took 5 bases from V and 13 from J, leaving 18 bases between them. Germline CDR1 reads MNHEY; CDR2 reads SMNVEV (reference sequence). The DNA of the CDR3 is TGTGCCAGCAGTCGGAGTCAAGAGATGACCCAGTTCTTC. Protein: CASSRSQEMTQFF.